This TCR beta chain was sequenced during a study of T cell repertoires in cytomegalovirus infection. Study-wide background: From public TCR beta signatures came an indication of both CMV infection and matching HLA type.

With respect to this clonotype: What it recognizes is unknown.

Broader study findings: The study found HLA-C-restricted CMV-specific TCR beta clonotypes dominating the ex vivo response. The study identified carriers of CMV plus the relevant HLA from cumulative public TCR beta family frequency.

TCRdb re-derived calls from the reads in MiXCR, one entry per CDR3 protein. The sample shows 150,000 to 200,000 distinct CDR3 sequences, 15% to 20% of them seen only once. This TCR was recovered from a human donor in good health (CMV status not recorded). Some clones in this sample may be carry-over from other donors' samples. Sequencing input: PBMCs.

The CDR3 reads CASSRSTLQGTALHF. CDR3 DNA: TGTGCCAGCAGCCGATCCACTTTGCAGGGGACGGCCCTCCACTTT. J is TRBJ1-6 and V is TRBV11-2; D perhaps matches TRBD1 (6 bases). Per the germline V gene, CDR1 is SGHAT and CDR2 is FQNNGV. The CDR3 runs 15 residues. Trimming cost V 5 bases and J 14 bases, with 22 bases left between them.